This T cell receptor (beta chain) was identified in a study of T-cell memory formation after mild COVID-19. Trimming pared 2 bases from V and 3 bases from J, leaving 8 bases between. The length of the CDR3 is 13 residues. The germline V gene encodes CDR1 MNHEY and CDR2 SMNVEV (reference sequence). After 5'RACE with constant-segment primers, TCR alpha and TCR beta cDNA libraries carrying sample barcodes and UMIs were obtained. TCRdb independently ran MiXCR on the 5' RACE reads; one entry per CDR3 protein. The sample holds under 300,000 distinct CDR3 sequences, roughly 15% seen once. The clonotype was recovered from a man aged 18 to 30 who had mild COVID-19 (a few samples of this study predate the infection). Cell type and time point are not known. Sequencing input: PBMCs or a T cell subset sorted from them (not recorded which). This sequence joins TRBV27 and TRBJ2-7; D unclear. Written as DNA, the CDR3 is TGTGCCAGCAGTTTAGATCCGTTCTACGAGCAGTACTTC. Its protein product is CASSLDPFYEQYF.